Below are 21 T cell receptor beta chains sequenced from a single sample in a study of T cells in tuberculosis. Clones were read by immunoSEQ multiplex PCR, and TCRdb kept only the in-frame ones, dropping some. The repertoire includes around 30,000 clones, roughly 90% of them detected once, and approximately 5.9% sits in the top ten. Sequenced input: PBMCs. These receptors were obtained from a donor aged 10 to 29 with latent tuberculosis or without tuberculosis infection.

The chain links TRBV21-1 to TRBJ2-7; the table names TRBD1, a call not compared with the DNA. TRBV21-1 is noted as a pseudogene. The CDR3 is 17 amino acids. The CDR3 protein is CASSTESTGAISYEQYF. The CDR3 coding sequence is TGTGCCAGCAGCACGGAATCGACAGGGGCCATCTCCTACGAGCAGTACTTC.

The chain is built from TRBV10-2 and TRBJ1-4, with D possibly being TRBD1 (6 bases). Germline loops: CDR1 WSHSY, CDR2 SAAADI. The CDR3 is 14 residues long. V gave up 2 bases and J gave up 4 bases, with 8 bases separating them. CDR3 loop: CASSEGTSNEKLFF. The CDR3 nucleotides read TGCGCCAGCAGTGAGGGGACAAGTAATGAAAAACTGTTTTTT.

This chain uses TRBV6-6 with TRBJ2-7, with a tentative D call TRBD2 (6 bases). CDR1 is MNHNY and CDR2 is SVGAGI in the germline V gene (reference sequence). The CDR3 contains 16 residues. Trimming removed 0 bases at V and 7 bases at J, with 19 bases between. The CDR3 loop is CASSYSSLATGEEQYF. The CDR3 DNA follows: TGTGCCAGCAGTTACTCGAGTTTGGCCACGGGGGAAGAGCAGTACTTC.

This clone has only one observation. The rearrangement joins TRBV5-1 to TRBJ1-1; D is ambiguous. CDR3 length: 13 residues. V was pared by 4 bases and J by 5 bases, with 12 bases between. Germline V CDR1 and CDR2: SGHRS, YFSETQ. In nucleotides, the CDR3 is TGCGCCAGCAGCCGACTGAGTGGGACTGAAGCTTTCTTT. This gives the protein CASSRLSGTEAFF.

This clone was seen only a few times. The genes are TRBV4-2 and TRBJ2-3; 7 positions agree with TRBD2. Germline lookup yields CDR1 LGHNA and CDR2 YNFKEQ. The V and J ends lost 4 bases and 4 bases, in that order; junction bases with no gene match: 8. This CDR3 spans 15 amino acids. CDR3 amino acids: CASSLQRGQSDTQYF. CDR3 nucleotides: TGTGCCAGCAGCCTCCAGCGGGGTCAGTCAGATACGCAGTATTTT.

The rearrangement joins TRBV5-1 to TRBJ1-1; TRBD1 is a possible D gene (5 bases). V was pared by 3 bases and J by 4 bases, with 13 bases between. The CDR3 is 14 residues long. CDR1 SGHRS and CDR2 YFSETQ come from the germline V gene. This CDR3 reads CASSSGFGATEAFF. CDR3 coding DNA: TGCGCCAGCAGCTCCGGGTTTGGGGCCACTGAAGCTTTCTTT.

This chain uses TRBV5-1 with TRBJ1-5; 7 positions match TRBD1. The CDR3 has 16 residues. Germline V gene lookup returns CDR1 SGHRS and CDR2 YFSETQ. J was trimmed by 4 bases and V by 4 bases; bases with no gene match: 11. CDR3 in amino acids: CASSVYRGLFNQPQHF. CDR3 bases: TGCGCCAGCAGCGTATACAGGGGCCTTTTTAATCAGCCCCAGCATTTT.

The rearrangement links TRBV7-9 to TRBJ1-2, with 7 nucleotides matching TRBD1. Trimming removed 3 bases from V and 10 bases from J; junction bases left unmatched: 5. This CDR3 comprises 12 residues. Germline loops: CDR1 SEHNR, CDR2 FQNEAQ (reference sequence). The CDR3 DNA follows: TGTGCCAGCAGCTTGGGACAGAGGATCTACACCTTC. This encodes CASSLGQRIYTF.

V and J are TRBV27 and TRBJ2-5; 7 bases match TRBD2. This CDR3 spans 13 amino acids. Germline assignment: CDR1 MNHEY and CDR2 SMNVEV (reference sequence). The trim removed 3 bases at V and 5 bases at J, leaving 3 bases unmatched. The CDR3 DNA reads TGTGCCAGCAGTTTGGGGGGGTGGGAGACCCAGTACTTC. Amino acid sequence: CASSLGGWETQYF.

This clone was detected only once. A read error may produce the germline difference seen at one junction end. V is TRBV7-9 and J is TRBJ1-4; 9 bases are shared with TRBD1. The CDR3 has 13 residues. CDR1 and CDR2 (germline): SEHNR, FQNEAQ (reference sequence). In DNA form, the CDR3 reads TGTGCCAGCAGCTTAGCCGGGACAGGGATAGACAATTTT. Translated, it gives CASSLAGTGIDNF.

The V and J genes are TRBV19 and TRBJ2-7; 9 nucleotides match TRBD2. The CDR3 totals 15 residues. Germline V gene sequence: CDR1 LNHDA, CDR2 SQIVND (reference sequence). Trimming at V came to 4 bases and at J to 2 bases, leaving 6 bases not matched to a gene. CDR3: CASSKPGLATYEQYF. The CDR3 nucleotides read TGTGCCAGTAGTAAGCCGGGACTAGCAACCTACGAGCAGTACTTC.

The V and J genes are TRBV9 and TRBJ2-7; 9 nucleotides agree with TRBD1. Germline lookup yields CDR1 SGDLS and CDR2 YYNGEE. V trimming: 3 bases; J trimming: 5 bases; junction bases outside the gene matches: 12. The length of the CDR3 is 16 residues. CDR3 DNA sequence: TGTGCCAGCAGCGCCAAGGGACAGGGCTCGTTGGACGAGCAGTACTTC. Its translation: CASSAKGQGSLDEQYF. The variable domain in full, completed from reference TRBV9 and TRBJ2-7, reads DSGVTQTPKHLITATGQRVTLRCSPRSGDLSVYWYQQSLDQGLQFLIQYYNGEERAKGNILERFSAQQFPDLHSELNLSSLELGDSALYFCASSAKGQGSLDEQYFGPGTRLTVT.

The genes are TRBV19 and TRBJ2-5, with 8 bases aligning to TRBD1. From germline, CDR1 is LNHDA and CDR2 SQIVND (reference sequence). The CDR3 has 15 amino acids. J was trimmed by 0 bases and V by 7 bases; bases with no gene match: 7. In DNA form, the CDR3 reads TGTGCCAGTAAAAGGACAGGGACGTACCAAGAGACCCAGTACTTC. Amino acid sequence: CASKRTGTYQETQYF.

The V gene is TRBV2, the J gene TRBJ2-7, with a possible D match to TRBD1 (6 bases). This CDR3 has 14 amino acids. Germline V lookup: CDR1 SNHLY, CDR2 FYNNEI. Trimming cost V 4 bases and J 1 base, with 11 bases left between them. Here the CDR3 DNA reads TGTGCCAGCAGTGGGGGGACAAATTCCTACGAGCAGTACTTC. Residues: CASSGGTNSYEQYF.

This clone was observed a few times. The rearrangement uses TRBV4-1 and TRBJ1-1; TRBD1 is a possible D gene (6 bases). The CDR3 covers 13 residues. Trimming left V 1 base short and J 7 bases short, with 10 bases between. From germline, CDR1 is MGHRA and CDR2 YSYEKL. CDR3 loop: CASSQAQGIEAFF. CDR3 coding DNA: TGCGCCAGCAGCCAAGCCCAGGGGATTGAAGCTTTCTTT.

This sequence joins TRBV28 and TRBJ2-5; 13 bases agree with TRBD2. V trimming: 5 bases; J trimming: 3 bases; junction bases outside the gene matches: 6. The CDR3 length is 16 residues. CDR1 MDHEN and CDR2 SYDVKM come from the germline V gene. The CDR3 protein is CASSLQLAGGKETQYF. The CDR3 DNA sequence: TGTGCCAGCAGTCTCCAACTAGCGGGGGGGAAAGAGACCCAGTACTTC.

The rearrangement uses TRBV5-1 and TRBJ2-1, with TRBD2 identical over 8 bases. V shed 1 base and J 7 bases; nucleotides not matched to a gene: 7. Germline values: CDR1 SGHRS, CDR2 YFSETQ. The CDR3 has 15 residues. The CDR3 DNA follows: TGCGCCAGCAGCTTGAGGAGCGGGGGTAGGAATGAGCAGTTCTTC. It yields the protein CASSLRSGGRNEQFF.

The V call is TRBV18, the J call TRBJ1-5, with 10 positions matching TRBD1. V lost 3 bases and J lost 6; bases outside the gene matches: 5. This CDR3 is 15 amino acids long. CDR1 and CDR2 from the germline V gene are KGHSH and LQKENI. The DNA for the CDR3 is TGTGCCAGCTCACCCGGGACAGGGGAGGGTCAGCCCCAGCATTTT. Its protein is CASSPGTGEGQPQHF.

The chain employs TRBV10-2 and TRBJ2-7; tentative D call: TRBD2 (7 bases). CDR3 length equals 15 residues. The germline gives CDR1 WSHSY, CDR2 SAAADI. The V gene lost 0 bases and the J gene lost 3 bases, with 12 bases spanning the gap. CDR3 loop: CASSESREGGYEQYF. As DNA, the CDR3 is TGCGCCAGCAGTGAGTCGAGGGAGGGGGGCTACGAGCAGTACTTC.

V is TRBV5-1 and J is TRBJ1-5; TRBD1 might be the D (6 bases). CDR1 and CDR2 (germline): SGHRS, YFSETQ. This CDR3 has 14 amino acids. Trimming took off 0 bases at V and 7 bases at J, with 11 bases between the two ends. The CDR3 is CASSLVAGDQPQHF. The CDR3 nucleotides read TGCGCCAGCAGCTTGGTGGCAGGGGACCAGCCCCAGCATTTT. The entire variable domain, with the rest obtained from reference TRBV5-1 and TRBJ1-5, is as follows: KAGVTQTPRYLIKTRGQQVTLSCSPISGHRSVSWYQQTPGQGLQFLFEYFSETQRNKGNFPGRFSGRQFSNSRSEMNVSTLELGDSALYLCASSLVAGDQPQHFGDGTRLSIL.

The V gene is TRBV10-3, the J gene TRBJ2-5, with 7 bases lining up with TRBD1. The junction had 19 bases not matched to a gene; V was cut back by 11 bases and J by 4 bases. The germline CDR1 and CDR2 sequences are ENHRY and SYGVKD. The length of the CDR3 is 16 residues. The CDR3 protein is CASRAPGTAKGETQYF. The CDR3 coding sequence is TGTGCCTCCCGAGCCCCGGGGACAGCAAAAGGAGAGACCCAGTACTTC.